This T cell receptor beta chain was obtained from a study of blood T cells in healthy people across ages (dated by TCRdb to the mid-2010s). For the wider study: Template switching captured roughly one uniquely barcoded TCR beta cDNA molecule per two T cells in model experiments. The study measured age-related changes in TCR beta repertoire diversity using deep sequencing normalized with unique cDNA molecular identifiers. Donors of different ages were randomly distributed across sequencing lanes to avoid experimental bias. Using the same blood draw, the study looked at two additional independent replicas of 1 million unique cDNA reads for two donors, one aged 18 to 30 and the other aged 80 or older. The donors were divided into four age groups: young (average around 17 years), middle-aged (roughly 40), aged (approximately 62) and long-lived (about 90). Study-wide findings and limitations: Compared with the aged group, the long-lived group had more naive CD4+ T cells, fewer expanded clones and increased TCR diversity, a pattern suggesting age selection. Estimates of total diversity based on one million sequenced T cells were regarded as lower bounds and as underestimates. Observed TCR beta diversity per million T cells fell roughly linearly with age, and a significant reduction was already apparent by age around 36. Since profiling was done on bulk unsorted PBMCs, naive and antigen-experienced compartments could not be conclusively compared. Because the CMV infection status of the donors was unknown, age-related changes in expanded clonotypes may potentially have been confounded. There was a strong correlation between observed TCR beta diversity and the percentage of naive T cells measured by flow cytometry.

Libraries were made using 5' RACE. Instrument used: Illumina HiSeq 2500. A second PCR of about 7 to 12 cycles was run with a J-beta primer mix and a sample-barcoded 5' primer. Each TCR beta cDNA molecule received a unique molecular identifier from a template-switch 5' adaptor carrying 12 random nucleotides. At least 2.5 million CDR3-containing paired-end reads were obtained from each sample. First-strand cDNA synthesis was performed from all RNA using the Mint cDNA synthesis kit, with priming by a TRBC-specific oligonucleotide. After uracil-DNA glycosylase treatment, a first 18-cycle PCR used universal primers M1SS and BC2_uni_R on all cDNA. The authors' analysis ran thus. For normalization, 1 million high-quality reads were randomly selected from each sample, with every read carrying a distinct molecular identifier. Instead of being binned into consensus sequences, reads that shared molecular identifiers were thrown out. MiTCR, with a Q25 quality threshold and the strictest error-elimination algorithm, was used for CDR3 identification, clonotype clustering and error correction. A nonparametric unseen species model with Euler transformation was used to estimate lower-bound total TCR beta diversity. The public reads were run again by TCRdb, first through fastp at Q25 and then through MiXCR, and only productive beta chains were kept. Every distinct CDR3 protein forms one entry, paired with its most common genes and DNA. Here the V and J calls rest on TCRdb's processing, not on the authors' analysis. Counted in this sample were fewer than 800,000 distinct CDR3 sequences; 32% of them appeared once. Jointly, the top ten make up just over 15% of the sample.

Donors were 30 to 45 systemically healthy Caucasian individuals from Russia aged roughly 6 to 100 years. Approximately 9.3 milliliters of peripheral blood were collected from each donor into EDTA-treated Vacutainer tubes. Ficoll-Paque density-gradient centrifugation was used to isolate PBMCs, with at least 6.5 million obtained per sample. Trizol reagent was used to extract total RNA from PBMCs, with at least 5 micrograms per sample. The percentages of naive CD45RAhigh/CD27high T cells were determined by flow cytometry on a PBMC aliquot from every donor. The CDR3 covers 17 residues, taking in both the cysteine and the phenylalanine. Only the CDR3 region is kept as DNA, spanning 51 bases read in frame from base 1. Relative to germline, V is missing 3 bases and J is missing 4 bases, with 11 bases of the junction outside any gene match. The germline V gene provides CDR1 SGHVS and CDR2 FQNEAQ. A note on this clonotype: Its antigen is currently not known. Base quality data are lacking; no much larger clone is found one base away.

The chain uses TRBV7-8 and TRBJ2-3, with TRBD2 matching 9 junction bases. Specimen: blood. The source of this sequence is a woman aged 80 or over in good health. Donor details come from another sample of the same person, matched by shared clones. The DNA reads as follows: TGTGCCAGCAGCTTCGGGGGCGGGGGGGCCGCGTCAGATACGCAGTATTTT. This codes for CASSFGGGGAASDTQYF.